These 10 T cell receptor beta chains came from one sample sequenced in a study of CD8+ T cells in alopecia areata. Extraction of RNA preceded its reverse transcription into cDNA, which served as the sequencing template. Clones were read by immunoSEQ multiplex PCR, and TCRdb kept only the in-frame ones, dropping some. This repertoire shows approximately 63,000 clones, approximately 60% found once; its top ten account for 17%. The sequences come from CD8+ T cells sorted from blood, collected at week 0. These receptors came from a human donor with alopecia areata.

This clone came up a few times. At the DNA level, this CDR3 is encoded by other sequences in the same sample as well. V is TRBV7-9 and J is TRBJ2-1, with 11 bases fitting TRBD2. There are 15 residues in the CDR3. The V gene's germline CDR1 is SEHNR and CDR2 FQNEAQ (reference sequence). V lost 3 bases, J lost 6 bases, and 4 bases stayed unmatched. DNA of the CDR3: TGTGCCAGCAGCTTGGGCCTAGCGGGGGGCAATGAGCAGTTCTTC. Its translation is CASSLGLAGGNEQFF.

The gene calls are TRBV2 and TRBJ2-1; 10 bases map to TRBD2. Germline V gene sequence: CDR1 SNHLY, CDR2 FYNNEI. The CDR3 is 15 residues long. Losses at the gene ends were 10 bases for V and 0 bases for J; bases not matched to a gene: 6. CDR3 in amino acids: CANVGLADSYNEQFF. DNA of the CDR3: TGTGCCAACGTAGGACTAGCGGACTCCTACAATGAGCAGTTCTTC.

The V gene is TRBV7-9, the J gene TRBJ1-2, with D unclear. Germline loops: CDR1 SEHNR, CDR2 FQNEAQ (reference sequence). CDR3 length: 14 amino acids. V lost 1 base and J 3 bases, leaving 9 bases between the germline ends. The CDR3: CASSLGGSYYGYTF. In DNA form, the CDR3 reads TGTGCCAGCAGCTTAGGAGGTTCCTACTATGGCTACACCTTC.

The DNA for the CDR3 is TGCGCCAGCAGCCAAGACACAAGGGGCCACGAGCAGTACTTC. Its translation: CASSQDTRGHEQYF. J is TRBJ2-7 and V is TRBV4-3; D is possibly TRBD1 (5 bases). The CDR3 spans 14 residues. Deletions cut 0 bases from V and 5 bases from J, with 11 bases between. Germline V CDR1 and CDR2: LGHNA, YSLEER.

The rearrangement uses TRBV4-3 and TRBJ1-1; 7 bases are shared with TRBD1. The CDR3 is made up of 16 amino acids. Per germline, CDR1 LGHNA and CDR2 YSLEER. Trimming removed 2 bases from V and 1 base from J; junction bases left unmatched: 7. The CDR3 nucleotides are TGCGCCAGCAGCCAATCCTTGGCAGGGGGGAACACTGAAGCTTTCTTT. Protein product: CASSQSLAGGNTEAFF.

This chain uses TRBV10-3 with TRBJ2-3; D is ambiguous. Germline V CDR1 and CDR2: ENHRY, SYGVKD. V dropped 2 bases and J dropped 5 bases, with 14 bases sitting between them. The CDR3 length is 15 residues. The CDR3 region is CAISEGTTAVDTQYF. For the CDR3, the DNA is TGTGCCATCAGTGAGGGAACCACGGCCGTAGATACGCAGTATTTT.

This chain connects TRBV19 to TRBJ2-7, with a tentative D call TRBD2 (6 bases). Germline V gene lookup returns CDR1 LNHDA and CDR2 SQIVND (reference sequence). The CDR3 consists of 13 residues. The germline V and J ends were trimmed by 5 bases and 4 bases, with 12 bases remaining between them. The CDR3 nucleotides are TGTGCCAGTAGTGCGGGACTCCCATACGAGCAGTACTTC. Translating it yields CASSAGLPYEQYF.

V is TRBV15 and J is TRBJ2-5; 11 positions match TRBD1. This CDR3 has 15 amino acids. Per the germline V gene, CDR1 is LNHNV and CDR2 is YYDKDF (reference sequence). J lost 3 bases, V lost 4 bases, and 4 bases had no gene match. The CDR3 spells CATSKLGQGEETQYF. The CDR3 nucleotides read TGTGCCACCAGCAAATTGGGACAGGGGGAAGAGACCCAGTACTTC.

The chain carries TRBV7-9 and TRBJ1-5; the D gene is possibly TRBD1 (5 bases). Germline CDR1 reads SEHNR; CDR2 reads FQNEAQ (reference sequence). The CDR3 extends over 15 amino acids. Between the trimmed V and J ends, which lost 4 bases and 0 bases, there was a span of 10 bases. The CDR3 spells CASSSDSNSNQPQHF. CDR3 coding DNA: TGTGCCAGCAGCTCCGACAGCAATAGCAATCAGCCCCAGCATTTT. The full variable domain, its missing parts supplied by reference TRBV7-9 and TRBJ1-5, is DTGVSQNPRHKITKRGQNVTFRCDPISEHNRLYWYRQTLGQGPEFLTYFQNEAQLEKSRLLSDRFSAERPKGSFSTLEIQRTEQGDSAMYLCASSSDSNSNQPQHFGDGTRLSIL.

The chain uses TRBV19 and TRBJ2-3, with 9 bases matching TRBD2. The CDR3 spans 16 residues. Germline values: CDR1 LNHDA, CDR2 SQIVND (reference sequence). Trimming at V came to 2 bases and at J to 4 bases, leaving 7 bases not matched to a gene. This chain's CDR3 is CASSILAGVLADTQYF. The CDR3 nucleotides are TGTGCCAGTAGTATATTAGCGGGGGTGCTGGCAGATACGCAGTATTTT.